Following are 29 T cell receptor beta chains from one sample sequenced in a study of T-cell memory formation after mild COVID-19. Via MiXCR, TCRdb re-called the 5' RACE reads, giving one row per CDR3 protein. Among around 200,000 distinct CDR3 sequences listed, roughly a tenth were seen once. Specimen: PBMCs or a T cell subset sorted from them (not recorded which). The origin of the receptors is a man younger than 35 who had mild COVID-19 (a few samples of this study predate the infection). Cell type and time point are not known.

The V and J genes are TRBV7-8 and TRBJ1-1; D not resolved. The CDR3 is 13 residues long. The V end was cut by 6 bases, the J end by 1 base, with 9 bases between. The V gene's germline CDR1 is SGHVS and CDR2 FQNEAQ. CDR3 DNA: TGTGCCAGCAGATTACAGTCGAACACTGAAGCTTTCTTT. Translating it yields CASRLQSNTEAFF.

This clonotype turned up a few times. The gene calls are TRBV20-1 and TRBJ1-4; TRBD1 agrees at 7 bases. This CDR3 comprises 13 residues. Germline values: CDR1 DFQATT, CDR2 SNEGSKA (reference sequence). The V segment lost 4 bases and the J segment 4 bases; nucleotides outside the gene matches: 3. CDR3 sequence reads: CSAMTGINEKLFF. The CDR3 coding sequence is TGCAGTGCTATGACAGGGATTAATGAAAAACTGTTTTTT.

The chain uses TRBV10-3 and TRBJ1-1, with a possible D match to TRBD1 (6 bases). Germline V lookup: CDR1 ENHRY, CDR2 SYGVKD. Trimming cost V 11 bases and J 4 bases, with 20 bases left between them. CDR3 size: 14 residues. In DNA form, the CDR3 reads TGTGCCTTCCGGGGGGCAGGGCGAGGCACTGAAGCTTTCTTT. Translated: CAFRGAGRGTEAFF.

This clonotype showed up just a few times. The rearrangement joins TRBV6-5 to TRBJ2-5, with 7 bases identical to TRBD2. The CDR3 runs to 13 residues. CDR1 is MNHEY and CDR2 is SVGAGI in the germline V gene. V lost 0 bases and J lost 5; bases outside the gene matches: 0. For the CDR3, the DNA is TGTGCCAGCAGTTACTCGCGGGGGGAGACCCAGTACTTC. Translating it yields CASSYSRGETQYF.

This clonotype was seen more than once but under ten times. The rearrangement joins TRBV21-1 to TRBJ1-2; TRBD1 is the table's D call, not checked against the DNA. TRBV21-1 corresponds to a pseudogene. The CDR3 is 17 amino acids. The CDR3 loop reads CASSDREGRAWLQGYTF. CDR3 nucleotides: TGTGCCAGCAGCGACAGGGAGGGGCGGGCTTGGCTTCAGGGCTACACCTTC.

The rearrangement links TRBV6-2 or TRBV6-3 to TRBJ2-3; TRBD1 aligns across 10 bases. Germline V CDR1 and CDR2: MNHEY, SVGEGT. V was clipped by 4 bases and J by 1 base; unmatched bases: 5. The CDR3 spans 16 residues. CDR3 amino acids: CASSSEDRGGTDTQYF. The CDR3 DNA reads TGTGCCAGCAGTTCGGAGGACAGGGGGGGCACAGATACGCAGTATTTT.

This clonotype showed up just a few times. The chain couples TRBV12-3 or TRBV12-4 to TRBJ1-2; D not resolved. The CDR3 has 12 residues. The germline V and J ends were trimmed by 3 bases and 8 bases, with 10 bases remaining between them. CDR3 in DNA: TGTGCCAGCAGTTTCCCTTTGCGCGGCTACACCTTC. Its translation is CASSFPLRGYTF.

The table lists this clonotype with a few counts. The chain combines TRBV15 with TRBJ1-1, with D uncertain. Deletions cut 2 bases from V and 6 bases from J, with 13 bases between. CDR1 is LNHNV, CDR2 YYDKDF, per germline (reference sequence). This CDR3 is built from 14 residues. This CDR3 reads CATSRLGRIPEAFF. The CDR3 region has the DNA TGTGCCACCAGCAGACTTGGACGGATACCTGAAGCTTTCTTT. Full variable domain (missing parts from reference TRBV15 and TRBJ1-1): DAMVIQNPRYQVTQFGKPVTLSCSQTLNHNVMYWYQQKSSQAPKLLFHYYDKDFNNEADTPDNFQSRRPNTSFCFLDIRSPGLGDTAMYLCATSRLGRIPEAFFGQGTRLTVV.

The rearrangement uses TRBV6-5 and TRBJ1-5, with D maybe TRBD1 (5 bases). Germline V gene lookup returns CDR1 MNHEY and CDR2 SVGAGI. CDR3 length equals 17 residues. Trimming removed 0 bases from V and 4 bases from J, with 16 bases in between. CDR3 amino acids: CASSYSRDGVRNQPQHF. CDR3 coding DNA: TGTGCCAGCAGTTACTCCAGGGATGGAGTTCGTAATCAGCCCCAGCATTTT.

The chain joins TRBV29-1 to TRBJ1-1; 8 bases fit TRBD1. The trim removed 5 bases at V and 4 bases at J, leaving 6 bases unmatched. The germline CDR1 and CDR2 sequences are SQVTM and ANQGSEA. The CDR3 runs 13 residues. The CDR3 nucleotides are TGCAGCGTTCGGGGACAGGTATCCACTGAAGCTTTCTTT. Its protein product is CSVRGQVSTEAFF.

V gene TRBV7-9 combines with J gene TRBJ1-2; D may be TRBD1 (5 bases). Germline V gene lookup returns CDR1 SEHNR and CDR2 FQNEAQ (reference sequence). V shed 5 bases and J shed 3 bases, with 13 bases lying between them. The CDR3 spans 14 residues. The CDR3 nucleotides read TGTGCCAGCAGCCCAGGGTCTCAGGACTATGGCTACACCTTC. This sequence encodes CASSPGSQDYGYTF.

V usage is TRBV12-3 or TRBV12-4 and J usage is TRBJ2-4; D is ambiguous. V lost 3 bases to trimming and J lost 5 bases, with 8 bases between them. The CDR3 is 13 amino acids. The CDR3 spells CASSFSGQNIQYF. In nucleotides, the CDR3 is TGTGCCAGCAGTTTCTCGGGCCAAAACATTCAGTACTTC.

This chain joins TRBV20-1 and TRBJ2-3; a possible D gene is TRBD2 (5 bases). Trimming cost V 0 bases and J 2 bases, with 15 bases left between them. Germline CDR1 is DFQATT and CDR2 is SNEGSKA (reference sequence). The CDR3 runs 16 residues. This chain's CDR3 is CSARDIRTFNTDTQYF. CDR3 coding DNA: TGCAGTGCTAGAGATATACGGACTTTTAACACAGATACGCAGTATTTT.

This clonotype was counted at least ten times. This chain uses TRBV7-3 with TRBJ2-7; no definite D call. Germline V gene data show CDR1 as SGHTA and CDR2 as FQGTGA. The CDR3 sequence is 13 residues long. V was pared by 2 bases and J by 3 bases, with 8 bases between. CDR3 region: CASSLHGIYEQYV. The CDR3 DNA reads TGTGCCAGCAGCTTACACGGAATCTACGAGCAGTACGTC.

This clonotype has a handful of counts. The rearrangement joins TRBV12-3 or TRBV12-4 to TRBJ1-1; D call uncertain. The CDR3 extends over 13 amino acids. Trimming shortened V by 1 base and J by 7 bases, and 10 bases separated the two germline ends. CDR3 DNA sequence: TGTGCCAGCAGTTTAGGGCAGTATCGTGAAGCTTTCTTT. This encodes CASSLGQYREAFF.

The chain recombines TRBV2 with TRBJ1-2; D uncertain. The germline gives CDR1 SNHLY, CDR2 FYNNEI. Trimming removed 7 bases from V and 1 base from J, with 7 bases in between. The CDR3 loop spans 12 amino acids. Here the CDR3 reads CASTWSNYGYTF. DNA of the CDR3: TGTGCCAGCACGTGGAGTAACTATGGCTACACCTTC.

This sequence joins TRBV21-1 and TRBJ2-7; no check of the table's D call, TRBD1, against the DNA was made. TRBV21-1 represents a pseudogene. CDR3 length equals 16 residues. The CDR3: CASSIFNRGSGFEQYV. DNA for the CDR3: TGTGCCAGCAGCATTTTTAACAGGGGATCGGGGTTCGAGCAGTACGTC.

The chain links TRBV19 to TRBJ2-1; 12 bases align to TRBD2. The CDR3 is 13 amino acids. Germline V CDR1 and CDR2: LNHDA, SQIVND (reference sequence). With V trimmed by 6 bases and J by 9 bases, 3 bases remained unmatched. This CDR3 is CASRTSGGTEQFF. The CDR3 region has the DNA TGTGCCAGTAGGACTAGCGGGGGAACTGAGCAGTTCTTC.

This clonotype was counted a few times. The rearrangement links TRBV7-9 to TRBJ1-1, with 7 nucleotides matching TRBD1. The germline V gene encodes CDR1 SEHNR and CDR2 FQNEAQ (reference sequence). CDR3 size: 16 residues. Unmatched junction bases numbered 10, after V lost 5 bases and J lost 1 base. The CDR3 reads CASSRSLGQRNTEAFF. In DNA form, the CDR3 reads TGTGCCAGCAGCCGAAGTCTGGGACAGAGGAACACTGAAGCTTTCTTT.

This clonotype turned up a few times. The chain recombines TRBV9 with TRBJ1-4; 9 bases are shared with TRBD1. Trimming cost V 4 bases and J 5 bases; bases outside gene matches: 3. Germline V CDR1 and CDR2: SGDLS, YYNGEE. This CDR3 contains 14 residues. The CDR3 nucleotides are TGTGCCAGCAGCTCGACAGGGGGAAATGAAAAACTGTTTTTT. Encoded protein: CASSSTGGNEKLFF.

The chain recombines TRBV4-3 with TRBJ1-2; D may be TRBD1 (5 bases). Trimming stripped 4 bases from V and 7 bases from J, with 10 bases between. CDR1 LGHNA and CDR2 YSLEER come from the germline V gene. The CDR3 loop spans 12 amino acids. The CDR3 DNA reads TGCGCCAGCAGCCCCAACGGGGGTGGCTACACCTTC. As protein: CASSPNGGGYTF.

The chain joins TRBV29-1 to TRBJ1-5, with TRBD1 identical over 9 bases. This CDR3 is built from 13 residues. The germline V gene has CDR1 SQVTM and CDR2 ANQGSEA. Germline trimming cut 6 bases from V and 6 bases from J; bases unmatched to any gene: 6. In DNA form, the CDR3 reads TGCAGCGTCGCGGGACAGGGCGGTCAGCCCCAGCATTTT. Protein product: CSVAGQGGQPQHF.

The chain couples TRBV5-1 to TRBJ2-3; D is tentatively TRBD1 or TRBD2 (5 bases each). V lost 0 bases and J lost 8, with 13 bases in between. The germline V gene has CDR1 SGHRS and CDR2 YFSETQ. The length of the CDR3 is 14 residues. The CDR3 DNA reads TGCGCCAGCAGCTTGGTAGGGGACCTCGGTACGCAGTATTTT. Residues: CASSLVGDLGTQYF. The full variable domain, with the rest looked up from reference TRBV5-1 and TRBJ2-3, is KAGVTQTPRYLIKTRGQQVTLSCSPISGHRSVSWYQQTPGQGLQFLFEYFSETQRNKGNFPGRFSGRQFSNSRSEMNVSTLELGDSALYLCASSLVGDLGTQYFGPGTRLTVL.

This chain joins TRBV11-3 and TRBJ2-5; the D gene is possibly TRBD2 (5 bases). This CDR3 has 15 residues. V was clipped by 0 bases and J by 1 base, with 9 bases between them. Germline CDR1 and CDR2: SGHNT and YENEEA. In DNA form, the CDR3 reads TGTGCCAGCAGCTTAGATGGAGGCAGCCAAGAGACCCAGTACTTC. Encoded protein: CASSLDGGSQETQYF.

Only a few counts were recorded for this clonotype. V is TRBV14 and J is TRBJ1-1, with D perhaps TRBD1 (5 bases). The length of the CDR3 is 14 residues. V dropped 4 bases and J dropped 1 base, with 10 bases sitting between them. Germline values: CDR1 SGHDN, CDR2 FVKESK. The CDR3 reads CASSRNQGNTEAFF. DNA of the CDR3: TGTGCCAGCAGCCGAAATCAGGGGAACACTGAAGCTTTCTTT. Complete variable domain (other parts from reference TRBV14 and TRBJ1-1): EAGVTQFPSHSVIEKGQTVTLRCDPISGHDNLYWYRRVMGKEIKFLLHFVKESKQDESGMPNNRFLAERTGGTYSTLKVQPAELEDSGVYFCASSRNQGNTEAFFGQGTRLTVV.

The rearrangement links TRBV10-3 to TRBJ1-5; D perhaps matches TRBD1 (6 bases). Germline CDR1 ENHRY, CDR2 SYGVKD. Deletions cut 7 bases from V and 4 bases from J, with 11 bases between. CDR3 length: 13 residues. DNA for the CDR3: TGTGCCATCACTCCGGACAGTAATCAGCCCCAGCATTTT. Its translation: CAITPDSNQPQHF.

This clonotype was seen ten or more times. The J gene is TRBJ2-5, the V gene TRBV7-9; no clear D. V shed 6 bases and J shed 0 bases, with 11 bases lying between them. This CDR3 is 14 amino acids long. The germline V gene has CDR1 SEHNR and CDR2 FQNEAQ (reference sequence). The CDR3: CASSPTAYQETQYF. The CDR3 coding sequence is TGTGCCAGCAGTCCTACAGCGTACCAAGAGACCCAGTACTTC.

The chain carries TRBV11-2 and TRBJ2-5; TRBD2 matches at 10 bases. Germline CDR1 is SGHAT and CDR2 is FQNNGV. The CDR3 length is 16 residues. V was pared by 5 bases and J by 3 bases, with 9 bases of the junction left unmatched. CDR3 sequence: CASSLRQGLAKETQYF. CDR3 coding DNA: TGTGCCAGCAGCCTTCGCCAGGGACTAGCGAAAGAGACCCAGTACTTC.

The sample holds a few counts of this clonotype. The J gene is TRBJ2-1, the V gene TRBV20-1; 14 bases fit TRBD2. The J segment lost 12 bases and the V segment lost 3 bases, leaving 7 bases of the junction unmatched. The CDR3 totals 14 residues. Per germline, CDR1 DFQATT and CDR2 SNEGSKA (reference sequence). CDR3 amino acids: CSASTGLAGERQFF. In nucleotides, the CDR3 is TGCAGTGCTAGCACGGGACTAGCGGGGGAGAGGCAGTTCTTC.